This T cell receptor (beta chain) is from a study of T-cell memory formation after mild COVID-19. With constant-segment primers, 5'RACE yielded cDNA libraries of TCR alpha and TCR beta that carried sample barcodes and UMIs. One entry per CDR3 protein, called by TCRdb with MiXCR from the 5' RACE reads. Of about 560,000 distinct CDR3 sequences in the sample, 15% to 20% were seen once. Study conclusions and caveats: CD4+ contracting clones were found mainly in CM and EM, and CD8+ ones in EMRA. Some clones that responded turned up in pre-infection memory, which suggests that cross-reactive memory joined in.

This clonotype has only a few counts. Its cognate antigen is unknown. Trimming pared 0 bases from V and 5 bases from J, leaving 13 bases between. CDR3 length equals 15 residues. Germline CDR1 MNHNS, CDR2 SASEGT. This clonotype originated in an adult woman who had mild COVID-19 (a few samples of this study predate the infection). Cell type and time point are not known. Input material: PBMCs or a T cell subset sorted from them (not recorded which). This chain connects TRBV6-1 to TRBJ1-1; possibly TRBD1 for D (5 bases). The CDR3 loop is CASSEAQNGGTEAFF. CDR3 sequence (DNA): TGTGCCAGCAGTGAAGCCCAAAACGGGGGTACTGAAGCTTTCTTT.